The 26 T cell receptor beta chains listed next were all sequenced from one sample in a study of CD8+CD57+ T cells in acquired aplastic anemia. Genomic DNA constituted the template upon which TCR beta VDJ and CDR3 profiling was performed. MiXCR, applied by TCRdb to the reads, yields one record per CDR3 protein. The profile shows just over 200,000 distinct CDR3 sequences, roughly two thirds of them singletons. By flow cytometry, patients selected for sequencing had shown an expansion of CD8+CD57+ cells. The sequenced material came from sorted CD4+, CD8+, or CD8+CD57+ T cells (not recorded which) from PBMCs. Source of these receptors: a human donor with aplastic anemia.

J is TRBJ2-2 and V is TRBV5-1; possible D gene TRBD1, 6 bases. The CDR3 is 16 amino acids. V was cut by 5 bases and J by 4 bases, with 18 bases left in between. The germline V gene encodes CDR1 SGHRS and CDR2 YFSETQ. In nucleotides, the CDR3 is TGCGCCAGCAGGGCAGGGGCGCTTAAGGCCACCGGGGAGCTGTTTTTT. As protein: CASRAGALKATGELFF.

V and J are TRBV12-3 or TRBV12-4 and TRBJ2-7; D possibly matches TRBD1 or TRBD2 (5 bases each). Trimming cost V 3 bases and J 6 bases, with 15 bases left between them. There are 14 residues in the CDR3. The CDR3 loop reads CASSFRGTSAEQYF. CDR3 bases: TGTGCCAGCAGTTTTCGTGGGACGAGCGCCGAGCAGTACTTC.

J is TRBJ2-1 and V is TRBV5-1, with D possibly being TRBD2 (5 bases). Between the trimmed V and J ends, which lost 3 bases and 0 bases, there was a span of 13 bases. CDR1 is SGHRS and CDR2 is YFSETQ in the germline V gene. The CDR3 is 16 amino acids. The DNA for the CDR3 is TGCGCCAGCAGCTCCCTAGCTAGAAGCTCCTACAATGAGCAGTTCTTC. It translates to CASSSLARSSYNEQFF.

The gene calls are TRBV9 and TRBJ2-2, with no clear D. Germline values: CDR1 SGDLS, CDR2 YYNGEE. Trimming removed 1 base from V and 10 bases from J, with 8 bases in between. There are 12 residues in the CDR3. The DNA of the CDR3 is TGTGCCAGCAGCGTATCAACGGAGGAGCTGTTTTTT. Translating gives CASSVSTEELFF.

This clonotype was picked up many times. The CDR3 nucleotides are TGCGCCAGCAGCCATTCTCTAGCGGGGGGCCAATACGAGCAGTACTTC. It encodes CASSHSLAGGQYEQYF. This chain connects TRBV4-1 to TRBJ2-7; TRBD2 agrees at 11 bases. CDR3 length: 16 amino acids. Looked up from germline, CDR1 is MGHRA and CDR2 is YSYEKL. The V segment lost 3 bases and the J segment 4 bases; nucleotides outside the gene matches: 8.

For this clonotype: A read error may produce the germline difference seen at one junction end. The chain links TRBV5-4 to TRBJ1-1; D gene ambiguous. In germline, CDR1 is SGHNT, CDR2 YYREEE (reference sequence). The CDR3 totals 12 residues. The CDR3 DNA follows: TGCGCCAGCAGCTTCATAAACACTGAAGCTTTCTTT. As protein: CASSFINTEAFF.

Turning to this clonotype: The junction departs from the called germline gene at one end, perhaps through a read error. The chain is built from TRBV7-7 and TRBJ2-2; TRBD1 or TRBD2 may be the D gene (5 bases each). This CDR3 is built from 13 residues. The germline V gene has CDR1 SSHAT and CDR2 FNYEAQ (reference sequence). This chain's CDR3 is CASSLRDAGELFF. DNA of the CDR3: TGTGCTAGCAGCTTACGGGACGCCGGGGAGCTGTTTTTT.

The chain couples TRBV5-1 to TRBJ2-5; tentative D call: TRBD1 (6 bases). The CDR3 is 16 residues long. The germline V gene has CDR1 SGHRS and CDR2 YFSETQ. V was pared by 4 bases and J by 2 bases, with 18 bases between. Written as DNA, the CDR3 is TGCGCCAGCAGCCCCTATGCCCGGGACACTCAAGAGACCCAGTACTTC. This translates into CASSPYARDTQETQYF. The variable domain in full, completed from reference TRBV5-1 and TRBJ2-5, reads KAGVTQTPRYLIKTRGQQVTLSCSPISGHRSVSWYQQTPGQGLQFLFEYFSETQRNKGNFPGRFSGRQFSNSRSEMNVSTLELGDSALYLCASSPYARDTQETQYFGPGTRLLVL.

V usage is TRBV7-9 and J usage is TRBJ2-5; 7 positions match TRBD1. Germline trimming cut 5 bases from V and 10 bases from J; bases unmatched to any gene: 10. The CDR3 runs 13 residues. CDR1 and CDR2 from the germline V gene are SEHNR and FQNEAQ (reference sequence). The CDR3 here is CASSPGQAGFQYF. In DNA form, the CDR3 reads TGTGCCAGCAGCCCTGGACAGGCAGGTTTCCAGTACTTC.

This clonotype was seen once. Sequence at one end of the junction differs from germline and may be a read error. The J gene is TRBJ1-2, the V gene TRBV2, with a possible D match to TRBD1 (5 bases). Germline V gene lookup returns CDR1 SNHLY and CDR2 FYNNEI. The CDR3 runs 11 residues. The CDR3 loop reads CARNGGYGHTF. CDR3 nucleotide sequence: TGTGCCAGAAATGGGGGGTATGGCCACACCTTC.

The V and J genes are TRBV19 and TRBJ2-5, with D perhaps TRBD2 (6 bases). CDR1 is LNHDA and CDR2 is SQIVND in the germline V gene (reference sequence). V was clipped by 7 bases and J by 3 bases, with 24 bases between them. The CDR3 runs 17 residues. The CDR3 DNA reads TGTGCCAGTACCATCTCCCATATACTAGCCCGGGAAGAGACCCAGTACTTC. Translated: CASTISHILAREETQYF.

This clonotype was seen only a few times. The chain joins TRBV2 to TRBJ1-5; D is unclear. The CDR3 consists of 13 residues. V was trimmed by 4 bases and J by 6 bases, leaving 10 bases between them. Germline V gene data show CDR1 as SNHLY and CDR2 as FYNNEI. CDR3 nucleotides: TGTGCCAGCAGTGTTACCCTGATTCAGCCCCAGCATTTT. Its protein product is CASSVTLIQPQHF.

The gene calls are TRBV5-1 and TRBJ2-7; 8 nucleotides align to TRBD1. CDR1 and CDR2 from the germline V gene are SGHRS and YFSETQ. There are 15 residues in the CDR3. V gave up 4 bases and J gave up 2 bases; unmatched junction bases: 8. The CDR3 sequence is CASSHGQGWTYEQYF. The CDR3 nucleotides read TGCGCCAGCAGCCACGGACAGGGATGGACCTACGAGCAGTACTTC.

This clonotype has just one count. The V call is TRBV19, the J call TRBJ2-1; D is perhaps TRBD1 or TRBD2 (5 bases each). The CDR3 length is 14 residues. Germline-derived CDR1 and CDR2 are LNHDA and SQIVND (reference sequence). The V end was cut by 10 bases, the J end by 4 bases, with 17 bases between. The CDR3, as DNA: TGTGCCACCACGGGGCTGCTGGCTTACAATGAGCAGTTCTTC. Amino acids: CATTGLLAYNEQFF.

The V call is TRBV7-9, the J call TRBJ2-3, with 7 bases aligning to TRBD1. V trimming: 5 bases; J trimming: 1 base; junction bases outside the gene matches: 6. Germline lookup yields CDR1 SEHNR and CDR2 FQNEAQ (reference sequence). The CDR3 is 15 amino acids. The CDR3 bases are TGTGCCAGCAGCCTCAGACAGGGTGGCACAGATACGCAGTATTTT. Residues: CASSLRQGGTDTQYF.

The chain uses TRBV11-2 and TRBJ1-2, with D unclear. CDR3 length: 15 residues. Germline V gives CDR1 SGHAT, CDR2 FQNNGV. V shed 5 bases and J shed 3 bases, with 16 bases lying between them. The CDR3 region has the DNA TGTGCCAGCAGCACCAGGTACTCAGCATACTATGGCTACACCTTC. Amino acid sequence: CASSTRYSAYYGYTF.

This clonotype was detected a few times. This chain joins TRBV19 and TRBJ1-2, with 8 bases lining up with TRBD1. This CDR3 has 15 residues. Germline-derived CDR1 and CDR2 are LNHDA and SQIVND (reference sequence). Germline trimming cut 5 bases from V and 6 bases from J; bases unmatched to any gene: 11. The CDR3 coding sequence is TGTGCCAGTAGTGCCGGGACAGGTCGTCGGGATGGCTACACCTTC. This sequence encodes CASSAGTGRRDGYTF. Full variable domain (outside the CDR3, taken from reference TRBV19 and TRBJ1-2): DGGITQSPKYLFRKEGQNVTLSCEQNLNHDAMYWYRQDPGQGLRLIYYSQIVNDFQKGDIAEGYSVSREKKESFPLTVTSAQKNPTAFYLCASSAGTGRRDGYTFGSGTRLTVV.

This chain uses TRBV11-2 with TRBJ2-7, with D unresolved. The CDR3 spans 13 residues. Germline CDR1 SGHAT, CDR2 FQNNGV. V was pared by 5 bases and J by 11 bases, with 19 bases between. The CDR3 nucleotides read TGTGCCAGCAGCCCCGACACGGAACGTGCGGAGTACTTC. It translates to CASSPDTERAEYF.

In its sample, this clonotype was seen many times. The chain is built from TRBV9 and TRBJ2-3; 11 nucleotides line up with TRBD2. Trimming at V came to 2 bases and at J to 3 bases, leaving 5 bases not matched to a gene. The CDR3 covers 16 residues. The germline V gene encodes CDR1 SGDLS and CDR2 YYNGEE. CDR3 DNA: TGTGCCAGCAGCGTTGGTAGCGGGGGGGGAACAGATACGCAGTATTTT. Translating gives CASSVGSGGGTDTQYF.

The chain joins TRBV7-9 to TRBJ2-1, with D perhaps given as TRBD1 or TRBD2 (5 bases each). With 5 bases removed from V and 0 bases from J, the gap between germline ends came to 8 bases. The germline CDR1 and CDR2 sequences are SEHNR and FQNEAQ (reference sequence). The CDR3 is made up of 14 amino acids. For the CDR3, the DNA is TGTGCCAGCAGCAAGGGGACCTCCTACAATGAGCAGTTCTTC. Protein: CASSKGTSYNEQFF.

The chain carries TRBV7-3 and TRBJ1-1; the D is unclear. The CDR3 is 14 amino acids. V was clipped by 6 bases and J by 2 bases, with 13 bases between them. Germline V gene sequence: CDR1 SGHTA, CDR2 FQGTGA. The CDR3 DNA reads TGTGCCAGCAGTTTTAGTGGAGGAAACACTGAAGCTTTCTTT. The encoded protein is CASSFSGGNTEAFF.

This clonotype was counted at least ten times. The rearrangement uses TRBV5-1 and TRBJ2-1; tentatively, D is TRBD1 or TRBD2 (6 bases each). There are 14 residues in the CDR3. CDR1 and CDR2 from the germline V gene are SGHRS and YFSETQ. The germline V and J ends were trimmed by 1 base and 7 bases, with 12 bases remaining between them. The chain's CDR3 is CASSLIWGANEQFF. The CDR3 nucleotides are TGCGCCAGCAGCTTGATTTGGGGGGCGAATGAGCAGTTCTTC. Combining the CDR3 with reference TRBV5-1 and TRBJ2-1 gives the whole variable domain KAGVTQTPRYLIKTRGQQVTLSCSPISGHRSVSWYQQTPGQGLQFLFEYFSETQRNKGNFPGRFSGRQFSNSRSEMNVSTLELGDSALYLCASSLIWGANEQFFGPGTRLTVL.

This clonotype has just one count. CDR3: CASRGTSNYGYTF. The CDR3 DNA sequence: TGTGCCAGCAGGGGAACATCTAACTATGGCTACACCTTC. The V gene is TRBV3-1, the J gene TRBJ1-2; the D is unclear. CDR3 length: 13 residues. Germline CDR1 LGHDT, CDR2 YNNKEL (reference sequence). With 6 bases removed from V and 0 bases from J, the gap between germline ends came to 8 bases.

This clonotype was recorded many times. The CDR3 DNA follows: TGTGCCAGCAGTACCCAGACTAGCGGGAGCTCCTACGAGCAGTACTTC. Residues: CASSTQTSGSSYEQYF. J is TRBJ2-7 and V is TRBV12-3 or TRBV12-4, with 12 positions matching TRBD2. The CDR3 runs 16 residues. With 5 bases clipped from V and 0 bases from J, the junction kept 5 bases outside the gene matches.

The V and J genes are TRBV2 and TRBJ2-7; TRBD1 agrees at 7 bases. The germline V gene encodes CDR1 SNHLY and CDR2 FYNNEI. J lost 5 bases, V lost 4 bases, and 5 bases had no gene match. The CDR3 is 13 residues long. The CDR3: CASSVQGRDEQYF. For the CDR3, the DNA is TGTGCCAGCAGTGTACAGGGGCGCGACGAGCAGTACTTC.

This chain uses TRBV12-3 or TRBV12-4 with TRBJ2-5; D not certain. This CDR3 is 13 amino acids long. V dropped 3 bases and J dropped 4 bases, with 9 bases sitting between them. The CDR3 sequence: CASSLSGVETQYF. DNA of the CDR3: TGTGCCAGCAGTTTGTCTGGGGTAGAGACCCAGTACTTC.